These 2 T cell receptor beta chains were sequenced from one sample in a study of CD8 T cells in Susac syndrome. An amount of RNA that ranged from roughly 0.5 to 1 ug was reverse transcribed with random hexamers. One entry per CDR3 protein results from TCRdb running MiXCR on the immunoSEQ multiplex PCR reads. This sample has more than 150,000 distinct CDR3 sequences; 90% to 96% occur once, and the top ten carry about 0.12%. The sequenced material came from CD4+ T cells from PBMCs. These receptor sequences come from a human donor with Susac syndrome.

V and J are TRBV29-1 and TRBJ2-5; D unclear. Trimming left V 7 bases short and J 3 bases short, with 12 bases between. The CDR3 covers 12 residues. Germline V gene sequence: CDR1 SQVTM, CDR2 ANQGSEA. CDR3 DNA: TGCAGCGCTGGGCACCAAGAAGAGACCCAGTACTTC. It is translated as CSAGHQEETQYF.

The V and J genes are TRBV4-3 and TRBJ2-1, with D possibly TRBD2 on 6 matching bases. Germline V gene lookup returns CDR1 LGHNA and CDR2 YSLEER. The length of the CDR3 is 16 residues. The germline V and J ends were trimmed by 3 bases and 3 bases, with 15 bases remaining between them. The CDR3 DNA reads as TGCGCCAGCAGCCACTTTCCGGGAGTCGGCTACAATGAGCAGTTCTTC. It codes for CASSHFPGVGYNEQFF.